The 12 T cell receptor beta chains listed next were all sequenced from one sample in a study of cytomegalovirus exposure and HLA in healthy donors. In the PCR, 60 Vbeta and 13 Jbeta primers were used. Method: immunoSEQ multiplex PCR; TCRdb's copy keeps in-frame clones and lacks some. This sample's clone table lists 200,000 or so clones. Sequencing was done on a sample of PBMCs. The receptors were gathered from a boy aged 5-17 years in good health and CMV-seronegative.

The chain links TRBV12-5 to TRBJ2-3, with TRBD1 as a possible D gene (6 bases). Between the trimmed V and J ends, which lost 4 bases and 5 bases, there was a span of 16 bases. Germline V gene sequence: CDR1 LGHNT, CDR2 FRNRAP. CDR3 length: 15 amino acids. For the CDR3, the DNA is TGTGCTAGTGGTTGGCTAACAGGGTCCGGAGATACGCAGTATTTT. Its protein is CASGWLTGSGDTQYF.

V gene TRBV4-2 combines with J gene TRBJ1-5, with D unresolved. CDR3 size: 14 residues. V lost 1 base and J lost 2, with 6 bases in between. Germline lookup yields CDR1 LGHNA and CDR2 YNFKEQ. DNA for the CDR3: TGTGCCAGCAGCCAAGTTGAGGGCAATCAGCCCCAGCATTTT. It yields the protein CASSQVEGNQPQHF.

The CDR3 DNA reads TGTGCCAGCAGTCCGTCGGTGGATTGGGGGGAGGTGGGCAATCAGCCCCAGCATTTT. It yields the protein CASSPSVDWGEVGNQPQHF. The chain joins TRBV27 to TRBJ1-5, with D possibly being TRBD1 (5 bases). This CDR3 contains 19 residues. Germline V gene data show CDR1 as MNHEY and CDR2 as SMNVEV (reference sequence). Deletions cut 5 bases from V and 2 bases from J, with 25 bases between.

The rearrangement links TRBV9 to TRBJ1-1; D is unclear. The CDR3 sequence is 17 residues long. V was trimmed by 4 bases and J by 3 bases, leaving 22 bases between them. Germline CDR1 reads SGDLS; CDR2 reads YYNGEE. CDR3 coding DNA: TGTGCCAGCAGCCGTACGGGGAATTTCGCGGGTTACACTGAAGCTTTCTTT. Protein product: CASSRTGNFAGYTEAFF.

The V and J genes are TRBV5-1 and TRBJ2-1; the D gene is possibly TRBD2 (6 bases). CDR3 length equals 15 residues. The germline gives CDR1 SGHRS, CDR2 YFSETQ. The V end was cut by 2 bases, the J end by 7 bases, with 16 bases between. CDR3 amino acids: CASSFRTTPWNEQFF. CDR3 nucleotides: TGCGCCAGCAGCTTTAGGACTACCCCCTGGAATGAGCAGTTCTTC.

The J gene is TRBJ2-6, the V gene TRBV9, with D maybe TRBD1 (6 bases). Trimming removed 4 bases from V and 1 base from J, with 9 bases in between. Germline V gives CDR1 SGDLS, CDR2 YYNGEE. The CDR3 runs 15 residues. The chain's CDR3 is CASSWGQSGANVLTF. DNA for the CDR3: TGTGCCAGCAGCTGGGGGCAGTCTGGGGCCAACGTCCTGACTTTC.

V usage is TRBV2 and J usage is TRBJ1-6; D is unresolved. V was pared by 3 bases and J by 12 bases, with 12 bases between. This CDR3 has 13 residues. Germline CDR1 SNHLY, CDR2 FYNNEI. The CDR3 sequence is CASSDGVILPLHF. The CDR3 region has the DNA TGTGCCAGCAGTGACGGGGTCATTCTACCCCTCCACTTT.

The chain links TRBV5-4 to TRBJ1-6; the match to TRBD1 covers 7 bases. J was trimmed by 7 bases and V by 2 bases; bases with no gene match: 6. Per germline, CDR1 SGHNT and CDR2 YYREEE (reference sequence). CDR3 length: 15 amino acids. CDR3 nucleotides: TGTGCCAGCAGCTTCCGGGACAGAGAAAATTCACCCCTCCACTTT. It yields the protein CASSFRDRENSPLHF.

CDR3 protein: CASSENLDTEAFF. The CDR3 nucleotides are TGTGCCAGTAGTGAGAATTTGGACACTGAAGCTTTCTTT. The chain combines TRBV19 with TRBJ1-1; no reliable D call. Germline-derived CDR1 and CDR2 are LNHDA and SQIVND (reference sequence). With 5 bases removed from V and 3 bases from J, the gap between germline ends came to 10 bases. CDR3 length: 13 residues.

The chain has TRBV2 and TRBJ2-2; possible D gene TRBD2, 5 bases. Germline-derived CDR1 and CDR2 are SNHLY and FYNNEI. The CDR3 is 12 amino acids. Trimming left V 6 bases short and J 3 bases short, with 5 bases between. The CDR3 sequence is CASRADTGELFF. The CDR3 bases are TGTGCCAGCAGAGCGGACACCGGGGAGCTGTTTTTT.

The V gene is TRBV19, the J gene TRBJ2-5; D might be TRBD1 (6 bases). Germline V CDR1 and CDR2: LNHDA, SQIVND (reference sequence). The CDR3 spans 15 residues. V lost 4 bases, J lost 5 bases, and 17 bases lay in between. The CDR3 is CASSKQSGQRETQYF. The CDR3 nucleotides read TGTGCCAGTAGTAAACAATCGGGACAACGGGAGACCCAGTACTTC.

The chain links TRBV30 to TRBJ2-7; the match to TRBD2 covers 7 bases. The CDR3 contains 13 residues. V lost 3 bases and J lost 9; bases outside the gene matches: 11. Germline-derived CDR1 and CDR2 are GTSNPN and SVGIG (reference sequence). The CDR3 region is CAWSRQGLFGQYF. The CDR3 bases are TGTGCCTGGAGCCGCCAGGGACTATTTGGGCAGTACTTC.